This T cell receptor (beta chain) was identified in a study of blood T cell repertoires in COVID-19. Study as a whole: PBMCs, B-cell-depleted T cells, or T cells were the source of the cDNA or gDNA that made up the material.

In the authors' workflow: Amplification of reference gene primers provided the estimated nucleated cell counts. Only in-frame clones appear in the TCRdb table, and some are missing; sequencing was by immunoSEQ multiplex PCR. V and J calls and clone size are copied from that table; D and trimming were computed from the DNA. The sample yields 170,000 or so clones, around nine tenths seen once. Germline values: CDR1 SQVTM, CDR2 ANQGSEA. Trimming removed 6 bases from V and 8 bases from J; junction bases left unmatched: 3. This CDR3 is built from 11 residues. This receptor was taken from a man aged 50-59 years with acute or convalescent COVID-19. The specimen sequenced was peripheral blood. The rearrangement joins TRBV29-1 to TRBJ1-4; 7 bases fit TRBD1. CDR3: CSVGGGEKLFF. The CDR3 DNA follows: TGCAGCGTAGGAGGGGGCGAAAAACTGTTTTTT.